This T cell receptor beta chain was documented in a study of T cell repertoires in cytomegalovirus infection (dated by TCRdb to the late 2010s). Study-wide context: Because public TCR beta signatures pointed to carriage of CMV infection together with the matching HLA type, the HLA type of each donor mattered for the analysis. Beyond this particular receptor, the publication reports: Cumulative frequency of public TCR beta family members discriminated carriers of CMV infection plus the relevant HLA type in this cohort and an independent roughly 350-donor cohort. In the ex vivo response, HLA-C-restricted CMV-specific TCR beta clonotypes were dominant, and in two of eight donors the single most frequent clonotype came from this HLA-C-restricted group.

The germline V gene encodes CDR1 MNHEY and CDR2 SVGEGT. Trimming takes 0 bases from V and 6 bases from J, and the germline ends sit 21 bases apart. Reading from cysteine to phenylalanine, the CDR3 counts 18 amino acids. CDR3 DNA only is kept here, 54 bases in frame from base 1. Instrument used: Illumina HiSeq 1500. TCRdb redid the processing of the public reads, applying fastp at Q25 and MiXCR, and retained in-frame beta chains. Entries that share a CDR3 protein sequence are merged under the most common genes and DNA. For this sample there are fewer than 300,000 distinct CDR3 sequences; roughly 24% appear just once. The ten largest clones capture around 13% of the sample. This clonotype was picked up a small number of times. What antigen it recognizes has not been identified. No per-base quality is available; no much larger clone lies one base away.

Recombination connected TRBV6-2 or TRBV6-3 to TRBJ2-1; the D gene is perhaps TRBD2, on 6 matching bases. The sample comprised PBMCs. The source is a human donor in good health (CMV status not recorded). Some clones in this sample may be carry-over from other donors' samples. In nucleotides, the sequence is TGTGCCAGCAGTTACTCGATTGAGGGGACTTCTCCTATCAATGAGCAGTTCTTC. This translates into CASSYSIEGTSPINEQFF.